Each of the 26 T cell receptor beta chains below was sequenced from the same sample in a study of a mutant IDH1 vaccine in newly diagnosed glioma. Generated by immunoSEQ multiplex PCR, the TCRdb table keeps only in-frame clones and is missing some. In the table there are over 55,000 clones, approximately 80% of which are singletons. Their antigens are not known. Time point described: week 11, during vaccination. The study gave 300 ug of mutant IDH1 20-mer peptide per vaccine dose, with topical imiquimod. The source material was PBMCs, sampled from a glioma patient whose treatment included an IDH1 peptide vaccine. These receptors all stem from a man aged 30-40 years with glioma.

The chain links TRBV5-1 to TRBJ2-3; 8 positions match TRBD2. V gave up 2 bases and J gave up 2 bases; unmatched junction bases: 4. The CDR3 runs 15 residues. Germline V gene lookup returns CDR1 SGHRS and CDR2 YFSETQ. CDR3: CASSLERGITDTQYF. CDR3 bases: TGCGCCAGCAGCTTAGAGCGGGGGATCACAGATACGCAGTATTTT. The complete variable domain, with remaining parts taken from reference TRBV5-1 and TRBJ2-3, reads KAGVTQTPRYLIKTRGQQVTLSCSPISGHRSVSWYQQTPGQGLQFLFEYFSETQRNKGNFPGRFSGRQFSNSRSEMNVSTLELGDSALYLCASSLERGITDTQYFGPGTRLTVL.

This chain connects TRBV10-3 to TRBJ2-2; D unclear. The V and J ends lost 0 bases and 1 base respectively, with 15 bases between them. The CDR3 has 18 residues. CDR1 and CDR2 (germline): ENHRY, SYGVKD. CDR3 coding DNA: TGTGCCATCAGTGAGTCGACGGGCGGCAGAGGGAACACCGGGGAGCTGTTTTTT. Its translation: CAISESTGGRGNTGELFF.

This clone was recorded a few times. The gene calls are TRBV20-1 and TRBJ2-2, with no clear D. V lost 6 bases and J lost 5, with 7 bases in between. The V gene's germline CDR1 is DFQATT and CDR2 SNEGSKA (reference sequence). The CDR3 runs 11 residues. The CDR3 spells CSARSTGELFF. The CDR3 DNA sequence: TGCAGTGCGAGATCTACCGGGGAGCTGTTTTTT.

This rearrangement joins TRBV28 to TRBJ1-2; no clear D. The germline V and J ends were trimmed by 0 bases and 9 bases, with 14 bases remaining between them. Germline CDR1 is MDHEN and CDR2 is SYDVKM. This CDR3 region has 14 residues. CDR3 protein: CASSLWGNRGSYTF. The CDR3 DNA reads TGTGCCAGCAGTTTATGGGGGAACAGAGGGAGCTACACCTTC.

V is TRBV19 and J is TRBJ2-5; D unclear. This CDR3 comprises 13 residues. Deletions cut 5 bases from V and 2 bases from J, with 9 bases between. Germline loops: CDR1 LNHDA, CDR2 SQIVND (reference sequence). The CDR3 loop is CASSPAKQETQYF. The CDR3 coding sequence is TGTGCCAGTAGTCCGGCCAAACAAGAGACCCAGTACTTC.

V is TRBV29-1 and J is TRBJ1-1; D not resolved. There are 13 residues in the CDR3. The V and J ends lost 3 bases and 4 bases respectively, with 12 bases between them. Germline V gene sequence: CDR1 SQVTM, CDR2 ANQGSEA. CDR3 bases: TGCAGCGTTGAGGATGATAATACCACTGAAGCTTTCTTT. Its protein product is CSVEDDNTTEAFF.

The chain is built from TRBV7-9 and TRBJ2-3; tentative D call: TRBD2 (5 bases). The germline V gene encodes CDR1 SEHNR and CDR2 FQNEAQ (reference sequence). There are 14 residues in the CDR3. V was clipped by 2 bases and J by 0 bases, with 6 bases between them. The CDR3 reads CASSLTSSTDTQYF. The CDR3 region has the DNA TGTGCCAGCAGCTTAACTAGTAGCACAGATACGCAGTATTTT.

The genes are TRBV28 and TRBJ1-1, with unresolved D. Germline V gene data show CDR1 as MDHEN and CDR2 as SYDVKM. V lost 2 bases, J lost 1 base, and 11 bases lay in between. The CDR3 has 15 residues. CDR3: CASSLGLDWNTEAFF. CDR3 nucleotides: TGTGCCAGCAGTTTAGGCCTGGACTGGAACACTGAAGCTTTCTTT.

The chain has TRBV6-5 and TRBJ2-7, with 9 bases that match TRBD2. After removal of 7 bases from V and 3 bases from J, the junction contained 7 bases not matched to a gene. Germline CDR1 MNHEY, CDR2 SVGAGI. The CDR3 covers 14 residues. The CDR3 region is CASTSSGTLYEQYF. The CDR3 coding sequence is TGTGCCAGCACATCTAGCGGGACCCTCTACGAGCAGTACTTC.

The V call is TRBV5-1, the J call TRBJ1-2; D is unclear. Germline loops: CDR1 SGHRS, CDR2 YFSETQ. Trimming took off 1 base at V and 2 bases at J, with 6 bases between the two ends. CDR3 length equals 13 residues. CDR3 region: CASSLYENYGYTF. The DNA for the CDR3 is TGCGCCAGCAGCTTGTACGAAAACTATGGCTACACCTTC.

The chain links TRBV7-9 to TRBJ1-4, with 7 bases fitting TRBD1. Germline V gene data show CDR1 as SEHNR and CDR2 as FQNEAQ (reference sequence). V lost 9 bases and J lost 1; bases outside the gene matches: 8. CDR3 length: 15 residues. CDR3 in amino acids: CASRRGQGTNEKLFF. The CDR3, as DNA: TGTGCCAGTAGGAGGGGGCAGGGAACTAATGAAAAACTGTTTTTT.

As concerns this clone: This CDR3 is also generated by other DNA sequences in the sample. The CDR3 bases are TGTGCCAGCAGTTACGGCGCGGGGTTCACAGATACGCAGTATTTT. Its translation: CASSYGAGFTDTQYF. The chain employs TRBV6-5 and TRBJ2-3, with D possibly being TRBD2 (6 bases). CDR3 length: 15 residues. From germline, CDR1 is MNHEY and CDR2 SVGAGI. Trimming took off 2 bases at V and 2 bases at J, with 11 bases between the two ends.

The chain joins TRBV2 to TRBJ1-1, with TRBD1 identical over 7 bases. V lost 0 bases, J lost 6 bases, and 19 bases stayed unmatched. CDR3 length: 19 residues. Looked up from germline, CDR1 is SNHLY and CDR2 is FYNNEI. The CDR3: CASSEARSRGSLRHAEAFF. As DNA, the CDR3 is TGTGCCAGCAGTGAAGCACGATCCAGGGGGAGCCTTAGGCACGCTGAAGCTTTCTTT. Drawing the rest from reference TRBV2 and TRBJ1-1, the complete variable domain is EPEVTQTPSHQVTQMGQEVILRCVPISNHLYFYWYRQILGQKVEFLVSFYNNEISEKSEIFDDQFSVERPDGSNFTLKIRSTKLEDSAMYFCASSEARSRGSLRHAEAFFGQGTRLTVV.

This chain uses TRBV6-5 with TRBJ1-1, with 7 nucleotides matching TRBD1. The CDR3 is made up of 13 amino acids. The V gene's germline CDR1 is MNHEY and CDR2 SVGAGI. Trimming took 5 bases from V and 10 from J; bases not matched to a gene: 10. CDR3 coding DNA: TGTGCCAGCAGTGGGACAGAGGCACTACCAGCTTTCTTT. It specifies CASSGTEALPAFF.

The rearrangement uses TRBV5-1 and TRBJ2-7; D perhaps matches TRBD1 (6 bases). V lost 4 bases to trimming and J lost 2 bases, with 19 bases between them. CDR1 and CDR2 from the germline V gene are SGHRS and YFSETQ. This CDR3 contains 16 residues. The CDR3 DNA follows: TGCGCCAGCAGCACCATCCGGGACACAGGAGCCTACGAGCAGTACTTC. Amino acids: CASSTIRDTGAYEQYF.

The rearrangement links TRBV5-6 to TRBJ1-1, with D uncertain. The CDR3 contains 15 residues. Germline CDR1 and CDR2: SGHDT and YYEEEE. The ends were cut back, 0 bases at V and 3 bases at J, with 12 bases in the middle. DNA for the CDR3: TGTGCCAGCAGCTTGGTGCCGGGAGGGCACACTGAAGCTTTCTTT. Translating it yields CASSLVPGGHTEAFF.

The chain combines TRBV27 with TRBJ1-4; D unresolved. CDR1 is MNHEY, CDR2 SMNVEV, per germline (reference sequence). The V end lost 5 bases, the J end lost 5 bases, and 15 bases lay between the germline ends. The CDR3 is made up of 15 amino acids. The chain's CDR3 is CASSPTPYSNEKLFF. As DNA, the CDR3 is TGTGCCAGCAGTCCGACCCCGTATTCAAATGAAAAACTGTTTTTT.

The V gene is TRBV7-2, the J gene TRBJ1-1; D unresolved. This CDR3 contains 13 residues. Trimming left V 1 base short and J 1 base short, with 4 bases between. Germline assignment: CDR1 SGHTA and CDR2 FQGNSA. CDR3 bases: TGTGCCAGCAGCTTAGAAGGGAACACTGAAGCTTTCTTT. Its protein is CASSLEGNTEAFF.

The genes are TRBV9 and TRBJ1-1, with D perhaps TRBD1 (6 bases). The CDR3 covers 13 residues. V gave up 5 bases and J gave up 1 base, with 9 bases separating them. Germline V CDR1 and CDR2: SGDLS, YYNGEE. CDR3 bases: TGTGCCAGCAGTGGGGACACGAACACTGAAGCTTTCTTT. Translating gives CASSGDTNTEAFF.

The J gene is TRBJ2-1, the V gene TRBV28; D not certain. Trimming removed 5 bases from V and 5 bases from J, with 10 bases in between. The CDR3 length is 13 residues. The V gene's germline CDR1 is MDHEN and CDR2 SYDVKM. The DNA for the CDR3 is TGTGCCAGCAGTGGTCCGGGCGACAATGAGCAGTTCTTC. Translating it yields CASSGPGDNEQFF.

J is TRBJ1-3 and V is TRBV30; no clear D gene. CDR1 and CDR2 (germline): GTSNPN, SVGIG (reference sequence). The CDR3 runs 14 residues. Trimming took off 4 bases at V and 4 bases at J, with 14 bases between the two ends. CDR3 in DNA: TGTGCCTGGACCGGACTCCAATTAGGAAACACCATATATTTT. It specifies CAWTGLQLGNTIYF.

The chain has TRBV7-3 and TRBJ1-1, with D tentatively TRBD1 (6 bases). V dropped 7 bases and J dropped 6 bases, with 27 bases sitting between them. The CDR3 is 17 amino acids. From germline, CDR1 is SGHTA and CDR2 FQGTGA. The CDR3 protein is CASTSLQEGGRVAEAFF. Written as DNA, the CDR3 is TGTGCCAGCACCAGCTTGCAGGAAGGGGGACGGGTCGCTGAAGCTTTCTTT.

Remarks on this clone: This CDR3 is also generated by other DNA sequences in the sample. The CDR3 DNA is TGTGCCAGCAGTTTCGGACTAGCAGCCGAGCAGTACTTC. Protein product: CASSFGLAAEQYF. The V and J genes are TRBV27 and TRBJ2-7, with 8 bases aligning to TRBD2. This CDR3 is 13 amino acids long. J gave up 6 bases and V 3 bases, and 4 bases lay outside the gene matches. Germline lookup yields CDR1 MNHEY and CDR2 SMNVEV (reference sequence).

This rearrangement joins TRBV27 to TRBJ2-7; D perhaps matches TRBD2 (6 bases). This CDR3 has 15 amino acids. Germline V gives CDR1 MNHEY, CDR2 SMNVEV (reference sequence). V lost 4 bases and J lost 5, with 18 bases in between. This CDR3 is CASSSIPVGGNEQYF. CDR3 nucleotide sequence: TGTGCCAGCAGTTCCATCCCGGTGGGGGGAAACGAGCAGTACTTC.

The chain is built from TRBV29-1 and TRBJ2-5, with unresolved D. Germline assignment: CDR1 SQVTM and CDR2 ANQGSEA. Trimming took 7 bases from V and 5 from J, leaving 14 bases between them. The CDR3 consists of 12 residues. DNA for the CDR3: TGCAGCGCATGGATTCCTGGGGAGACCCAGTACTTC. Amino acid sequence: CSAWIPGETQYF.

This clone came up a few times. The V and J genes are TRBV9 and TRBJ2-2; 11 nucleotides align to TRBD2. With 5 bases clipped from V and 4 bases from J, the junction kept 4 bases outside the gene matches. The CDR3 length is 15 residues. Germline V CDR1 and CDR2: SGDLS, YYNGEE. CDR3 DNA: TGTGCCAGCAGGGGTACTAGCGGGGGCACCGGGGAGCTGTTTTTT. It translates to CASRGTSGGTGELFF.